The entry below describes one TCR beta chain. Its antigen is unknown. Each donor gave one heparinised blood draw averaging around 0.12 L. This sample was included in a study of beta chain features in type 1 diabetes. General study findings and limits: For type 1 diabetes patients, VDJ junctions showed fewer insertions and more deletions. Type 1 diabetes patients had TCRB CDR3s that were shorter (moderately but significantly so) in all four CD4+ subsets.

All of the isolated RNA was reverse transcribed, so expressed TCRB transcripts were sequenced. Profiling relied on immunoSEQ multiplex PCR, and the TCRdb table lists in-frame clones only, not all of them. The sample holds about 280,000 clones, about 15% seen once. The CDR3 has 17 residues. This sequence was found in a man between 18 and 29 years old with type 1 diabetes. This chain connects TRBV21-1 to TRBJ2-4; TRBD2, as called in the table, went unchecked against the DNA. TRBV21-1 is flagged as a pseudogene. Sequenced material: naive CD4+ T cells from blood. CDR3 nucleotides: TGTGCCAGCAGCATAGCTAGCGGGGGGGCTGCGGTCCTCATTCAGTACTTC. Residues: CASSIASGGAAVLIQYF.